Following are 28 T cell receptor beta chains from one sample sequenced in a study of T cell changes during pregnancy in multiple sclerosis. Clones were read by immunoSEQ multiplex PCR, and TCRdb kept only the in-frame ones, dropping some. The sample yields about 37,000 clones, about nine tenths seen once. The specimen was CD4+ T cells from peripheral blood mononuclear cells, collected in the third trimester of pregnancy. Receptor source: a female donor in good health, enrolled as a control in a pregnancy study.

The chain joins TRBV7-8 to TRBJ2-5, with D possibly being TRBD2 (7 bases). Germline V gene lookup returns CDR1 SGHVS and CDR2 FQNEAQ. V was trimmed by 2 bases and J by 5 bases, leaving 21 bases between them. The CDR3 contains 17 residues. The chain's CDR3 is CASSLSAGALGGETQYF. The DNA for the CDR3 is TGTGCCAGCAGCTTAAGTGCGGGGGCGCTGGGAGGGGAGACCCAGTACTTC.

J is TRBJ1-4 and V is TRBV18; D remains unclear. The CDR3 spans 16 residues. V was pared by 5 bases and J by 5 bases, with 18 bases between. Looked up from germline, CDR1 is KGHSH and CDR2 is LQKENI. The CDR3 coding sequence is TGTGCCAGCTCATCGCGGGTGCAAGGGCCGAATGAAAAACTGTTTTTT. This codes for CASSSRVQGPNEKLFF.

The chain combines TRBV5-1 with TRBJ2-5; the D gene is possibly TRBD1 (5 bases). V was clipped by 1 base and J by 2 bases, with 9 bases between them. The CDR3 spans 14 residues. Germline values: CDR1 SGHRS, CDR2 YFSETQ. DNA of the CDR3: TGCGCCAGCAGCTTGACGACAGCTCAAGAGACCCAGTACTTC. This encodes CASSLTTAQETQYF.

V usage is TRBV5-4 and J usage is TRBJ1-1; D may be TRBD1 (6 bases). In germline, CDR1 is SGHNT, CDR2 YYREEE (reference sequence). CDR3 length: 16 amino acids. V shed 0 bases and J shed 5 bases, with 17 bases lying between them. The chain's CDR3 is CASSLVGRGIYTEAFF. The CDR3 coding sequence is TGTGCCAGCAGCTTGGTGGGCAGGGGTATCTATACTGAAGCTTTCTTT.

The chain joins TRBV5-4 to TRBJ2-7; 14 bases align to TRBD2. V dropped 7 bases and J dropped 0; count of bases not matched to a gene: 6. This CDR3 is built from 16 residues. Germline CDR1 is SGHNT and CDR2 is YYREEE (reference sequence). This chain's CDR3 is CASQTSGGAGSYEQYF. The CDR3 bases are TGTGCCAGCCAGACTAGCGGGGGGGCGGGCTCCTACGAGCAGTACTTC.

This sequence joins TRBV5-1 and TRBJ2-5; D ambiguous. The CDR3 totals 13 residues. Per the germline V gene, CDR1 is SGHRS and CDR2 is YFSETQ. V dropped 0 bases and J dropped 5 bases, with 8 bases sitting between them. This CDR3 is CASSLVILETQYF. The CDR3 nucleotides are TGCGCCAGCAGCTTGGTCATACTGGAGACCCAGTACTTC.

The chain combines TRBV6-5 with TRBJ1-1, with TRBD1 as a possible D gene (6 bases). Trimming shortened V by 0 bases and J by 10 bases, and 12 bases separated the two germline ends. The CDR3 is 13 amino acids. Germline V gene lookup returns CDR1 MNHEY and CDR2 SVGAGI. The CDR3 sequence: CASSYSGSGAAFF. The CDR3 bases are TGTGCCAGCAGTTACTCGGGGTCAGGGGCAGCTTTCTTT.

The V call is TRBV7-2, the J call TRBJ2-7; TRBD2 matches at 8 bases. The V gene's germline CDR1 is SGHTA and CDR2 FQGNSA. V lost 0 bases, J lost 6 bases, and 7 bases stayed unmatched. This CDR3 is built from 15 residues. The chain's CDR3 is CASSLALGLVSEQYF. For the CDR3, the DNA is TGTGCCAGCAGCTTAGCGCTGGGACTAGTTTCCGAGCAGTACTTC.

The CDR3: CASEGDDTQYF. In nucleotides, the CDR3 is TGTGCCAGCGAGGGGGATGATACGCAGTATTTT. The rearrangement links TRBV28 to TRBJ2-3, with a tentative D call TRBD1 (6 bases). CDR3 size: 11 residues. Germline V gene sequence: CDR1 MDHEN, CDR2 SYDVKM. V lost 8 bases and J lost 6, with 9 bases in between.

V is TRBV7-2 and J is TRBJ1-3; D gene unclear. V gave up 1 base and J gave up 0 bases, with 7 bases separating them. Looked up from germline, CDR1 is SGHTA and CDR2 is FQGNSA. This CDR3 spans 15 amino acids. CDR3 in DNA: TGTGCCAGCAGCTTAGATTCAGTCTCTGGAAACACCATATATTTT. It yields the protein CASSLDSVSGNTIYF.

The CDR3 loop reads CASSLGLAGAQETQYF. The CDR3 DNA reads TGTGCCAGCAGTTTAGGACTAGCGGGGGCCCAAGAGACCCAGTACTTC. The chain is built from TRBV28 and TRBJ2-5, with TRBD2 identical over 13 bases. CDR1 MDHEN and CDR2 SYDVKM come from the germline V gene. V was pared by 2 bases and J by 1 base, with 1 base of the junction left unmatched. This CDR3 spans 16 amino acids.

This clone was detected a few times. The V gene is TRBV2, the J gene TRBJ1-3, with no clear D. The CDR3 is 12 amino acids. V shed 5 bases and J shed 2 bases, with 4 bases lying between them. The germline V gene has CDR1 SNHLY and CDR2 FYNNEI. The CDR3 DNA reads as TGTGCCAGCAGTCCAACTGGAAACACCATATATTTT. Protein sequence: CASSPTGNTIYF.

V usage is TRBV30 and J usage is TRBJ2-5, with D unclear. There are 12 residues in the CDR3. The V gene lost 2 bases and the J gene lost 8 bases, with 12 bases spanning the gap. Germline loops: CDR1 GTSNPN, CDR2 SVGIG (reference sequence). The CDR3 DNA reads TGTGCCTGGAGTCCGACATCGCCAACCCAGTACTTC. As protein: CAWSPTSPTQYF.

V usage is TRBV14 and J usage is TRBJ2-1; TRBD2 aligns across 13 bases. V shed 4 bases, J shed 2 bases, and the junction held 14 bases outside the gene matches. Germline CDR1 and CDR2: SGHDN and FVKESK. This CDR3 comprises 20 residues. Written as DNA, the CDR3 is TGTGCCAGCAGCCCGTTCCCGGGACTAGCGGGGTCGAAACCCTACAATGAGCAGTTCTTC. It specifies CASSPFPGLAGSKPYNEQFF.

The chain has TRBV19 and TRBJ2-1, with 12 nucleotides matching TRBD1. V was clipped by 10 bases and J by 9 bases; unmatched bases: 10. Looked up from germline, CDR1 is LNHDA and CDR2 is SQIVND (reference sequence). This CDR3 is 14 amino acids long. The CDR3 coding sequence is TGTGCCACCCAACGGGGACAGGGGGCCTCTGAGCAGTTCTTC. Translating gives CATQRGQGASEQFF. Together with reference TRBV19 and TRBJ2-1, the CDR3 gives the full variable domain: DGGITQSPKYLFRKEGQNVTLSCEQNLNHDAMYWYRQDPGQGLRLIYYSQIVNDFQKGDIAEGYSVSREKKESFPLTVTSAQKNPTAFYLCATQRGQGASEQFFGPGTRLTVL.

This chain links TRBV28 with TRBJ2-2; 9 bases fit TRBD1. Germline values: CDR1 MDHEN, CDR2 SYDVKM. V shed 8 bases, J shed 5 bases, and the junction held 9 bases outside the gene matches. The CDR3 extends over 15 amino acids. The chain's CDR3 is CASGLDRGVTGELFF. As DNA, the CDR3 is TGTGCCAGCGGCTTGGACAGGGGCGTAACCGGGGAGCTGTTTTTT.

CDR3 in DNA: TGTGCCAGCAGCTTTACAGGGGCGTATACTGAAGCTTTCTTT. Translating it yields CASSFTGAYTEAFF. The chain uses TRBV7-9 and TRBJ1-1; TRBD1 matches 7 bases. From germline, CDR1 is SEHNR and CDR2 FQNEAQ (reference sequence). The CDR3 consists of 14 residues. Unmatched junction bases numbered 6, after V lost 3 bases and J lost 5 bases.

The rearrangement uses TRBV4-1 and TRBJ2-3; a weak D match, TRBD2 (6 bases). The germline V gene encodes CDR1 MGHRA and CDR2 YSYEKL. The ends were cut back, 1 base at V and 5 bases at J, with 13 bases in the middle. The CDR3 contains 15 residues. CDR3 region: CASSQAGAGLDTQYF. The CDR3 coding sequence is TGCGCCAGCAGCCAAGCTGGTGCGGGATTAGATACGCAGTATTTT.

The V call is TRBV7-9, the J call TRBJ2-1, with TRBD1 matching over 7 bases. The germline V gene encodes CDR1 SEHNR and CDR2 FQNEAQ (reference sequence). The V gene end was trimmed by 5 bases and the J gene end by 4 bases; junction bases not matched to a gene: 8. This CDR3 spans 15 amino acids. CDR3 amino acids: CASSPRDRLYNEQFF. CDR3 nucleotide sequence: TGTGCCAGCAGCCCCCGGGACAGATTATACAATGAGCAGTTCTTC.

CDR3 amino acids: CASSLGGTGYNYGYTF. DNA of the CDR3: TGTGCCAGCAGCTTGGGGGGGACAGGATATAACTATGGCTACACCTTC. V gene TRBV5-6 combines with J gene TRBJ1-2; 8 bases align to TRBD1. CDR3 size: 16 residues. With V trimmed by 0 bases and J by 1 base, 5 bases remained unmatched. Germline V CDR1 and CDR2: SGHDT, YYEEEE.

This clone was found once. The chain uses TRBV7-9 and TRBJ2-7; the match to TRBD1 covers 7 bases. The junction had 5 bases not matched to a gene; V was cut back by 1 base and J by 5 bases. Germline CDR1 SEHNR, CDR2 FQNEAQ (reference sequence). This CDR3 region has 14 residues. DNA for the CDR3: TGTGCCAGCAGCTTAGGACAGGGTCGAAACGAGCAGTACTTC. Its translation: CASSLGQGRNEQYF.

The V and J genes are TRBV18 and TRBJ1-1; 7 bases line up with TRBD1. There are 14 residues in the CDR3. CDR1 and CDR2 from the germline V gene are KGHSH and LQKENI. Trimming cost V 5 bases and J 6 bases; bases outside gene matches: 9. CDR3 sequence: CASSAEGARPEAFF. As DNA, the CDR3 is TGTGCCAGCTCAGCGGAGGGGGCGCGACCTGAAGCTTTCTTT.

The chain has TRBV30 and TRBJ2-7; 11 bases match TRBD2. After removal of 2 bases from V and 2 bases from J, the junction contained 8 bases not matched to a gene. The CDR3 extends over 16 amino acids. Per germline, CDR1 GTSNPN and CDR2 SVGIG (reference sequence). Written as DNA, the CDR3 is TGTGCCTGGAGTTCAAAACTAGCGGGGGACACCTACGAGCAGTACTTC. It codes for CAWSSKLAGDTYEQYF.

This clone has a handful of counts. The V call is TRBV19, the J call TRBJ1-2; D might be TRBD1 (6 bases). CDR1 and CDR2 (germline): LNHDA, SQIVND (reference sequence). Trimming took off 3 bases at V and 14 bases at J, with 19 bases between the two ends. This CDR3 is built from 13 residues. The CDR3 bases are TGTGCCAGTAGTATCGTAGGACAGACTGTGTGTACCTTC. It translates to CASSIVGQTVCTF.

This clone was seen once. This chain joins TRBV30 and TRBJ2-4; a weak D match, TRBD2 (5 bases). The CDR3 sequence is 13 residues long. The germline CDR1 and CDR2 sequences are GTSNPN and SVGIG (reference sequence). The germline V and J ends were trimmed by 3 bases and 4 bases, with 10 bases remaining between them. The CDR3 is CAWSSGRKNIQYF. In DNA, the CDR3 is TGTGCCTGGAGCTCTGGGAGAAAAAACATTCAGTACTTC.

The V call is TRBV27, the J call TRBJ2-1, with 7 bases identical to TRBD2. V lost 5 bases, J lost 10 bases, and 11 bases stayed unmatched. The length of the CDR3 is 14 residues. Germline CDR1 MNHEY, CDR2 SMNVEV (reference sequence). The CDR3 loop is CASSASSGSGEQFF. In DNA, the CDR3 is TGTGCCAGCAGTGCCTCTAGCGGATCGGGGGAGCAGTTCTTC.

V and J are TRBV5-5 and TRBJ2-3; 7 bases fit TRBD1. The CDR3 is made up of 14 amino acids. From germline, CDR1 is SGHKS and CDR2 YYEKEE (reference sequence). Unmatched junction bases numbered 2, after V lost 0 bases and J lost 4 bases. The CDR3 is CASSLGTGADTQYF. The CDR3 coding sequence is TGTGCCAGCAGCTTGGGCACAGGGGCAGATACGCAGTATTTT.

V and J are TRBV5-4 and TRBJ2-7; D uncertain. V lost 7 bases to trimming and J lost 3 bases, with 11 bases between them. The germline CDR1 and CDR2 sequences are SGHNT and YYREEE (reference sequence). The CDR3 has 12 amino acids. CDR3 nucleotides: TGTGCCAGCGGTGACTTGGACTACGAGCAGTACTTC. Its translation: CASGDLDYEQYF.